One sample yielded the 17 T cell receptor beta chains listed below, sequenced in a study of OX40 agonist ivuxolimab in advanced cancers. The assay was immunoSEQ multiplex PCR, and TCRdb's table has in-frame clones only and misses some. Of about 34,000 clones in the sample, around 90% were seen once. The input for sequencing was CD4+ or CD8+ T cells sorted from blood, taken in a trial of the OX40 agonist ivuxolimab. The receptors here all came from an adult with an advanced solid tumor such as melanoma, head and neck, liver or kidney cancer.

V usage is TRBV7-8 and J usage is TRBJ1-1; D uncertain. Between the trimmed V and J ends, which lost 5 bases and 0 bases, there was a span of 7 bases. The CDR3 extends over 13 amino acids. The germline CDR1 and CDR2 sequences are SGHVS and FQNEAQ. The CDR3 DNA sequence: TGTGCCAGCAGCGAGACACTGAACACTGAAGCTTTCTTT. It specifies CASSETLNTEAFF.

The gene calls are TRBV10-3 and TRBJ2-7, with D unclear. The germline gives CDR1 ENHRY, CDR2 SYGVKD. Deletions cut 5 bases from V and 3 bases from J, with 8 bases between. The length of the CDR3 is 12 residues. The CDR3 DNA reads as TGTGCCATCAGTCAGATAAACTACGAGCAGTACTTC. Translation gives CAISQINYEQYF.

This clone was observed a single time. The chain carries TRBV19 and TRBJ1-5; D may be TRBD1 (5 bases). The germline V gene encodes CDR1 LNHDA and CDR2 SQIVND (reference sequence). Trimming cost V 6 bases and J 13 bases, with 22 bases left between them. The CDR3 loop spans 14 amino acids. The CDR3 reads CASSAQPSGLPQHF. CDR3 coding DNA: TGTGCCAGTAGCGCACAACCCTCAGGGCTTCCACAGCATTTT. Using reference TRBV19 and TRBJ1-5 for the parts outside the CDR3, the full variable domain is DGGITQSPKYLFRKEGQNVTLSCEQNLNHDAMYWYRQDPGQGLRLIYYSQIVNDFQKGDIAEGYSVSREKKESFPLTVTSAQKNPTAFYLCASSAQPSGLPQHFGDGTRLSIL.

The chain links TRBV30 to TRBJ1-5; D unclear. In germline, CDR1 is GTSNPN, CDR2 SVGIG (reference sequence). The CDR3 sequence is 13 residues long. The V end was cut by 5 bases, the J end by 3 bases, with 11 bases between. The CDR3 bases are TGTGCCTGGGCCCGGGGTACCAATCAGCCCCAGCATTTT. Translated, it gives CAWARGTNQPQHF.

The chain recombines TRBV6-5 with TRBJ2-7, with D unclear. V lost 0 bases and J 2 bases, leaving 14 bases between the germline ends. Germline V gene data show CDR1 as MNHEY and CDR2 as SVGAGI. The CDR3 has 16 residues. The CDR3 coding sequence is TGTGCCAGCAGTTACTCGCTGGGTGACGGAACCTACGAGCAGTACTTC. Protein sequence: CASSYSLGDGTYEQYF.

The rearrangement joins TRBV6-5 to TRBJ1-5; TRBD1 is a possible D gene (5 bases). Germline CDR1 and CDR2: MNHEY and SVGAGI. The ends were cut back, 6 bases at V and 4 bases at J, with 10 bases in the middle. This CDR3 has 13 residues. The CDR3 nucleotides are TGTGCCAGCAGCCGCGACAGAAATCAGCCCCAGCATTTT. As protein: CASSRDRNQPQHF.

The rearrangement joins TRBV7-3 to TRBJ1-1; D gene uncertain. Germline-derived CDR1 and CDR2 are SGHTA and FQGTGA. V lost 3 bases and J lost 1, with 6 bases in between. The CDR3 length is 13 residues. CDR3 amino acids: CASSFAANTEAFF. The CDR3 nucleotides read TGTGCCAGCAGCTTTGCAGCGAACACTGAAGCTTTCTTT.

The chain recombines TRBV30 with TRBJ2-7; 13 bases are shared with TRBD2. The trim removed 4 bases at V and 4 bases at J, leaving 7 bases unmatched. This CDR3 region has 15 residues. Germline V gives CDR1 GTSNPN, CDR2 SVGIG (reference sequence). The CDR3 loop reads CAWTMGLAGPYEQYF. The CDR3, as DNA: TGTGCCTGGACTATGGGACTAGCGGGACCATACGAGCAGTACTTC.

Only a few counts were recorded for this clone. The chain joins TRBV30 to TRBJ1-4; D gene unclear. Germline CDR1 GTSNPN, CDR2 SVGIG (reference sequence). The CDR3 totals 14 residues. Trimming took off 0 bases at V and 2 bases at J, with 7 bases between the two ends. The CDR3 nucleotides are TGTGCCTGGAGTGTATCGCAGACTAATGAAAAACTGTTTTTT. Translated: CAWSVSQTNEKLFF.

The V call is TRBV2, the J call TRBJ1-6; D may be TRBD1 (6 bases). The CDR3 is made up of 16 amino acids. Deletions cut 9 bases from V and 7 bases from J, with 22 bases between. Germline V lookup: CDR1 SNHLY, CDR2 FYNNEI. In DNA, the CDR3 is TGTGCCAGTCGCCTACAAAGGGCAGGGGCGAATTCACCCCTCCACTTT. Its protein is CASRLQRAGANSPLHF. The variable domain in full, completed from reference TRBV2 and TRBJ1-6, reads EPEVTQTPSHQVTQMGQEVILRCVPISNHLYFYWYRQILGQKVEFLVSFYNNEISEKSEIFDDQFSVERPDGSNFTLKIRSTKLEDSAMYFCASRLQRAGANSPLHFGNGTRLTVT.

Here the CDR3 DNA reads TGTGCCTGGAGTGCAATTCTCCCGACAGGGGGGAGGGAGACCCAGTACTTC. This gives the protein CAWSAILPTGGRETQYF. The V call is TRBV30, the J call TRBJ2-5, with TRBD1 matching over 9 bases. CDR3 length: 17 amino acids. CDR1 and CDR2 (germline): GTSNPN, SVGIG (reference sequence). Trimming removed 1 base from V and 5 bases from J; junction bases left unmatched: 14.

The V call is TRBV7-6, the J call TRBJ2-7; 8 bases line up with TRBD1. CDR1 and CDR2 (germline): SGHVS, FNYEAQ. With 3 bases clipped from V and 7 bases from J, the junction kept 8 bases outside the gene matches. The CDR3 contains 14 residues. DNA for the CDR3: TGTGCCAGCAGCTTGACAGGGGAGGTTCTTGAGCAGTACTTC. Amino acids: CASSLTGEVLEQYF.

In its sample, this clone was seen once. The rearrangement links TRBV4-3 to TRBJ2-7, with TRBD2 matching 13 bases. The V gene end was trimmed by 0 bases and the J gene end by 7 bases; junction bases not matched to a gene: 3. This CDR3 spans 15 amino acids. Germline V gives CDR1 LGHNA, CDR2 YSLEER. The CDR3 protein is CASSQDTSGGEEQYF. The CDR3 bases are TGCGCCAGCAGCCAAGATACTAGCGGGGGGGAAGAGCAGTACTTC.

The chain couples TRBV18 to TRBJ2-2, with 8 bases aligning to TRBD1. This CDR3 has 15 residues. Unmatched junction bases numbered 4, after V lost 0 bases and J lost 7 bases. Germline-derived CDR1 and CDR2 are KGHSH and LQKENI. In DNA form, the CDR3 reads TGTGCCAGCTCACCACCGGACAGGGTAGTCGGGGAGCTGTTTTTT. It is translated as CASSPPDRVVGELFF.

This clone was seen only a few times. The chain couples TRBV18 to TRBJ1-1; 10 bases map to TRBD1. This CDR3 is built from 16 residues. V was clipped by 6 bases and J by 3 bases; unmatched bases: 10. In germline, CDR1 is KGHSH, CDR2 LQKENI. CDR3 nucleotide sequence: TGTGCCAGCTCCTCGGGACAGGGGAATGGCGACACTGAAGCTTTCTTT. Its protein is CASSSGQGNGDTEAFF.

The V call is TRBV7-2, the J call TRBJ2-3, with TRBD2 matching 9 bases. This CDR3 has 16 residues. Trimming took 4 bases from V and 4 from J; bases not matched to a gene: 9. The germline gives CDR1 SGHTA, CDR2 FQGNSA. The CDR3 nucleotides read TGTGCCAGCAGCTCCCGAGCGGGGGGCCGACCAGATACGCAGTATTTT. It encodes CASSSRAGGRPDTQYF.

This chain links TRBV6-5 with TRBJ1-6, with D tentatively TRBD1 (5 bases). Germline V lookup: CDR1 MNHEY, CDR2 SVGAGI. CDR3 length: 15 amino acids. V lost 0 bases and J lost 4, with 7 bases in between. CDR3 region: CASSYSGAYNSPLHF. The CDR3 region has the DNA TGTGCCAGCAGTTACTCCGGGGCTTATAATTCACCCCTCCACTTT.